This TCR beta chain was sequenced for a study of cytomegalovirus exposure and HLA in healthy donors. General observations from the study: Reports showed the classifier diagnosing cytomegalovirus status with high specificity and sensitivity. The CMV antigen specificity of a few CMV-associated chains was confirmed through in vitro analysis. Most sequenced TCRs were rare (though some public TCRs occurred in many donors). The study listed under 200 cytomegalovirus-associated TCR beta chains.

The ends lost 2 bases at V and 3 bases at J; junction bases unmatched: 9. CDR3 length: 18 residues. Germline V gene sequence: CDR1 MRHNA, CDR2 SNTAGT. As regards this clone: Antigen specificity is unknown.

The data were produced by immunoSEQ multiplex PCR, yet TCRdb's version contains in-frame clones alone and is incomplete. The table includes 90,000 to 140,000 clones, about 86% detected once. The chain recombines TRBV6-4 with TRBJ2-1, with TRBD2 identical over 11 bases. This sequence was found in a young woman in good health and CMV-seropositive. Sequencing was performed on PBMCs. The CDR3 DNA reads TGTGCCAGCAGTGACCTCATGCGCGGGACTAGCGGCTACAATGAGCAGTTCTTC. Its protein product is CASSDLMRGTSGYNEQFF.